Presented here are 11 T cell receptor beta chains from one specimen sequenced in a study of blood T cells in healthy people across ages. A second PCR of 7 to 11 cycles used a sample-barcoded 5' primer and a J-beta primer mix. TCRdb analysed the 5' RACE reads with MiXCR anew, one entry per CDR3 protein. The table includes more than 800,000 distinct CDR3 sequences, more than 25% detected once. Sequenced input: blood. Receptors originate from a woman older than 75 in good health.

The J gene is TRBJ2-5, the V gene TRBV9; no definite D call. Trimming stripped 2 bases from V and 11 bases from J, with 16 bases between. Looked up from germline, CDR1 is SGDLS and CDR2 is YYNGEE. This CDR3 spans 13 amino acids. CDR3 nucleotide sequence: TGTGCCAGCAGCGTCGGTACCTCTAAGGAGCAGTACTTC. This sequence encodes CASSVGTSKEQYF.

This clonotype was counted ten times or more. V is TRBV4-2 and J is TRBJ2-5; tentative D call: TRBD1 (5 bases). From germline, CDR1 is LGHNA and CDR2 YNFKEQ. V shed 0 bases and J shed 1 base, with 9 bases lying between them. The CDR3 has 15 residues. The CDR3 nucleotides are TGTGCCAGCAGCCAAGAGGGGCACCCCCAAGAGACCCAGTACTTC. Encoded protein: CASSQEGHPQETQYF.

This clonotype was picked up many times. The chain couples TRBV12-3 or TRBV12-4 to TRBJ2-1, with 7 bases aligning to TRBD1. With 7 bases clipped from V and 0 bases from J, the junction kept 3 bases outside the gene matches. This CDR3 has 14 residues. The CDR3 region has the DNA TGTGCCAGCACGACAGGGAACTCCTACAATGAGCAGTTCTTC. Translated: CASTTGNSYNEQFF.

A few counts support this clonotype. The chain employs TRBV20-1 and TRBJ1-1, with D unresolved. CDR1 and CDR2 from the germline V gene are DFQATT and SNEGSKA (reference sequence). The CDR3 loop spans 12 amino acids. V lost 5 bases and J lost 1, with 8 bases in between. The CDR3 coding sequence is TGCAGTGCTTGGTTGGGGAACACTGAAGCTTTCTTT. Protein product: CSAWLGNTEAFF.

This clonotype has a count of ten or more. This chain uses TRBV4-1 with TRBJ1-2; weak D call: TRBD1 (6 bases). V lost 4 bases to trimming and J lost 8 bases, with 17 bases between them. Germline-derived CDR1 and CDR2 are MGHRA and YSYEKL. The CDR3 has 14 residues. The CDR3 region has the DNA TGCGCCAGCAGCCGCGCGCAGGGGTCAGGGGGCTACACCTTC. Its translation: CASSRAQGSGGYTF.

This chain connects TRBV6-1 to TRBJ2-2, with D unclear. Germline V CDR1 and CDR2: MNHNS, SASEGT. Trimming removed 8 bases from V and 5 bases from J, with 9 bases in between. CDR3 length: 12 residues. The chain's CDR3 is CASGDLTGELFF. In DNA, the CDR3 is TGTGCCAGCGGGGATTTGACCGGGGAGCTGTTTTTT.

This clonotype was counted between two and nine times. The chain links TRBV12-3 or TRBV12-4 to TRBJ1-5, with 7 bases aligning to TRBD1. J was trimmed by 0 bases and V by 7 bases; bases with no gene match: 6. This CDR3 is 15 amino acids long. The CDR3 DNA reads as TGTGCCAGCACTCCGACAGGGACTAGCAATCAGCCCCAGCATTTT. This encodes CASTPTGTSNQPQHF.

The chain combines TRBV28 with TRBJ1-3; maybe TRBD1 (6 bases). The CDR3 runs to 13 residues. Germline V gene data show CDR1 as MDHEN and CDR2 as SYDVKM. Trimming cost V 10 bases and J 4 bases, with 14 bases left between them. CDR3 nucleotide sequence: TGTGCCACCACCGGGGGGCTAGGAAACACCATATATTTT. Its protein is CATTGGLGNTIYF.

This clonotype was seen more than once but under ten times. The chain employs TRBV30 and TRBJ1-6; D unresolved. Trimming removed 0 bases at V and 5 bases at J, with 8 bases between. CDR3 length equals 14 residues. Germline values: CDR1 GTSNPN, CDR2 SVGIG (reference sequence). The CDR3 sequence is CAWSVPGDNSPLHF. In DNA, the CDR3 is TGTGCCTGGAGTGTACCCGGAGATAATTCACCCCTCCACTTT. The full variable domain, rest sourced from reference TRBV30 and TRBJ1-6, is SQTIHQWPATLVQPVGSPLSLECTVEGTSNPNLYWYRQAAGRGLQLLFYSVGIGQISSEVPQNLSASRPQDRQFILSSKKLLLSDSGFYLCAWSVPGDNSPLHFGNGTRLTVT.

The gene calls are TRBV12-3 or TRBV12-4 and TRBJ1-5; D not resolved. Trimming took 3 bases from V and 4 from J, leaving 16 bases between them. The CDR3 extends over 16 amino acids. The CDR3 loop reads CASSFGPVEINQPQHF. The CDR3 DNA sequence: TGTGCCAGCAGTTTCGGGCCAGTTGAAATAAATCAGCCCCAGCATTTT.

This clonotype was counted only a few times. The CDR3 DNA reads TGTGCCAGCAGCGGACTAGCGGGGACCTGCAATGAGCAGTTCTTC. Its translation is CASSGLAGTCNEQFF. V gene TRBV7-6 combines with J gene TRBJ2-1; 12 bases are a match to TRBD2. From germline, CDR1 is SGHVS and CDR2 FNYEAQ. J gave up 6 bases and V 5 bases, and 5 bases lay outside the gene matches. The CDR3 length is 15 residues.